This TCR beta chain originates from a study of shared clonotypes between healthy human individuals. Study-level information: The donors, two women and a few men, were aged 18 to 49.

CDR3 size: 16 residues. The germline CDR1 and CDR2 sequences are SGHTA and FQGNSA. The V end was cut by 0 bases, the J end by 4 bases, with 16 bases between. Per the study methods: Junction-only sequences without quality scores were provided by ImmunoSEQ, so filtering was different. Only in-frame clones appear in the TCRdb table, and some are missing; sequencing was by immunoSEQ multiplex PCR. V and J calls plus clone size are reproduced from that table; the DNA served to infer D and trimming. The repertoire holds roughly 770,000 clones, with about 96% as singletons. Study-wide points: Among non-shared clonotypes, generation probabilities were lower than among those shared by all four donors. Generally, naive subsets came out with larger estimated richness than memory subsets.

A remark on this clone: Its antigen is unidentified.

Only CD45RO-negative cells positively selected for CCR7 counted as naive CD8 cells, so terminally differentiated effector memory CD45RA+ cells were excluded. The chain joins TRBV7-2 to TRBJ2-7; D might be TRBD1 (6 bases). Sequencing used naive CD8+ T cells sorted from blood. This receptor was obtained from a man in his thirties or forties in good health. Here the CDR3 reads CASSLATPAGEYEQYF. DNA for the CDR3: TGTGCCAGCAGCTTAGCGACACCGGCAGGGGAGTACGAGCAGTACTTC.